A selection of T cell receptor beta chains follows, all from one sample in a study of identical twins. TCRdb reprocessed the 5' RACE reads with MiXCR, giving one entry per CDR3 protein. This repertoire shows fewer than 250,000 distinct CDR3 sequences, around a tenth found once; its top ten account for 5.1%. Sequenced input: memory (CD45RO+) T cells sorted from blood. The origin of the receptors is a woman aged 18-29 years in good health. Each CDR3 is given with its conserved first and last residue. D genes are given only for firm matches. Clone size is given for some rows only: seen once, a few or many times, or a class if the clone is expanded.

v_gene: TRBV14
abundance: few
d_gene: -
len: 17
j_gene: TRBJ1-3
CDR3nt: TGTGCCAGCTCTGGGAACCAGGACAGTTTCTCTGGAAACACCATATATTTT
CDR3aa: CASSGNQDSFSGNTIYF

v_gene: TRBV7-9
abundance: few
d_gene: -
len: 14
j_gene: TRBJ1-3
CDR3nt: TGTGCCAGCAGCTTAGGGCATGCTGGAAACACCATATATTTT
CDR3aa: CASSLGHAGNTIYF

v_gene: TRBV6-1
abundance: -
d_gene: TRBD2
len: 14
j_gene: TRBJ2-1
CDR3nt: TGTGCCAGCAGACCGGGACTAGTTTGGCATGAGCAGTTCTTC
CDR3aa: CASRPGLVWHEQFF

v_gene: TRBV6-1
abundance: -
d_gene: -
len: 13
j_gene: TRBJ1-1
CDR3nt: TGTGCCAGCACCAACCTTGTGGACACTGAAGCTTTCTTT
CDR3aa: CASTNLVDTEAFF

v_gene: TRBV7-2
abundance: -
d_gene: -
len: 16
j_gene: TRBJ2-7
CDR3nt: TGTGCCAGCAGCTCAAAGGGTCCAGCGCGGGGCAACGAGCAGTACTTC
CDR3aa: CASSSKGPARGNEQYF

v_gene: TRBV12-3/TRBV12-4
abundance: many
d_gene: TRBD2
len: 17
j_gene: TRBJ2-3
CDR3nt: TGTGCCAGCAGTACCGGGACTAGCGGGAGGGTCGAAGATACGCAGTATTTT
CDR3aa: CASSTGTSGRVEDTQYF

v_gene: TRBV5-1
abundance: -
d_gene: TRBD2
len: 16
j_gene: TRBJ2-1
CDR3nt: TGCGCCAGCAGCGGGAGGACTAGCGGTTCCTACAATGAGCAGTTCTTC
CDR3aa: CASSGRTSGSYNEQFF

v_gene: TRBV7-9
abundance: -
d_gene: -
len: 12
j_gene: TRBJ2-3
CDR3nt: TGTGCCAGCAGCCGGTCCGTAGATACGCAGTATTTT
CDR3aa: CASSRSVDTQYF

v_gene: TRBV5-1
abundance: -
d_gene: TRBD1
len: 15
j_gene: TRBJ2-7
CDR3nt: TGCGCCAGCAGCTTGGTGGCAGGGGGCGGCTACGAGCAGTACTTC
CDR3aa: CASSLVAGGGYEQYF

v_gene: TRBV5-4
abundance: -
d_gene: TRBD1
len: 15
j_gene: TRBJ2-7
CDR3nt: TGTGCCAGCAGCAGGACAGGGATTGAGTGGGGCGAGCAGTACTTC
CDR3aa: CASSRTGIEWGEQYF

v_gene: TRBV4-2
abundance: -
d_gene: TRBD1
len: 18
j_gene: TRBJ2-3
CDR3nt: TGTGCCAGCAGCTCGGGCCACGTCGGACAGGGGGCGGGAGATACGCAGTATTTT
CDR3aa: CASSSGHVGQGAGDTQYF

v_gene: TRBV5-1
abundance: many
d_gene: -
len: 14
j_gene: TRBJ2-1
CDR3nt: TGCGCCAGCAGCCTGAGGACAACCAACAATGAGCAGTTCTTC
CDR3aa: CASSLRTTNNEQFF

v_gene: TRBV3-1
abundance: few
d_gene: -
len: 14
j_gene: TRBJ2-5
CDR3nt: TGTGCCAGCAGCCAAGGCCGATGGGGGGAGACCCAGTACTTC
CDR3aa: CASSQGRWGETQYF

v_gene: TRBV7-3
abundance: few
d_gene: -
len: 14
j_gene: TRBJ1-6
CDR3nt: TGTGCCAGCAGCACCACAGGGCGGAATTCACCCCTCCACTTT
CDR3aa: CASSTTGRNSPLHF

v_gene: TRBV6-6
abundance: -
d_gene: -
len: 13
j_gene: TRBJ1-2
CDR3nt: TGTGCCAGCGGTTCAGCAGGGGTCAGTGGCTACACCTTC
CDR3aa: CASGSAGVSGYTF

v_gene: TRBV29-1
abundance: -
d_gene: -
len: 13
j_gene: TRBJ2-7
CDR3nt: TGCAGCGTTGTTTCGGGTGAGGGGGGCGAGCAGTACTTC
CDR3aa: CSVVSGEGGEQYF

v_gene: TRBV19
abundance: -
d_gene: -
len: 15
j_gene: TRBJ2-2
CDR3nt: TGTGCCAGTAGCTCCAAGACAGGGAACACCGGGGAGCTGTTTTTT
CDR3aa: CASSSKTGNTGELFF

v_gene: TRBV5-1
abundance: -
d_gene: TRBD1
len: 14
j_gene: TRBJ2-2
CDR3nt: TGCGCCAGCAGCTGGGACAGAAACACCGGGGAGCTGTTTTTT
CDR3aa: CASSWDRNTGELFF

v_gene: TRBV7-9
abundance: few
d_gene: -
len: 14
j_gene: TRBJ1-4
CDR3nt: TGTGCCAGCAGCTCCAACCCTTCTGGGGAAAAACTGTTTTTT
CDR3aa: CASSSNPSGEKLFF

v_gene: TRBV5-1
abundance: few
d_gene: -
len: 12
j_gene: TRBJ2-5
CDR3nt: TGCGCCAGCAGCTTACAGCAAGAGACCCAGTACTTC
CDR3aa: CASSLQQETQYF

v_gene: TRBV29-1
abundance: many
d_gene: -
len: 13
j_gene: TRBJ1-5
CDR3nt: TGCAGCGTAGGGGCGAATAGCAATCAGCCCCAGCATTTT
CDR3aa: CSVGANSNQPQHF

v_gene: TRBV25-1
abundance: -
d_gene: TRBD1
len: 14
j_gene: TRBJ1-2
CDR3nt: TGTGCCAGCAGTGATTACAGGGGGCTCGGAGGCTACACCTTC
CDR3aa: CASSDYRGLGGYTF

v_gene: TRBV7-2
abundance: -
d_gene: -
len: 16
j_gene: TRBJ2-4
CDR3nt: TGTGCCAGCAGCCCGGCCCTAAATAGAGCCAAAAACATTCAGTACTTC
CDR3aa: CASSPALNRAKNIQYF

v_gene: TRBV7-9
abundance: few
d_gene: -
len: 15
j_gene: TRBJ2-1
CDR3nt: TGTGCCAGCAGCTTAGGCGGGACTCAGCGCAATGAGCAGTTCTTC
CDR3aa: CASSLGGTQRNEQFF

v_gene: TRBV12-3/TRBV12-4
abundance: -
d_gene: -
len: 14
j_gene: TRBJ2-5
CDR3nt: TGTGCCAGCAGTTTAGTAGGGATAGGAGAGACCCAGTACTTC
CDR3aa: CASSLVGIGETQYF

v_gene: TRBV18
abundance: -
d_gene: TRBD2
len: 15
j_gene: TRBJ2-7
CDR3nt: TGTGCCAGCTCTCCGAGCGGGGGGCTTGTCCGCGAGCAGTACTTC
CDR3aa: CASSPSGGLVREQYF

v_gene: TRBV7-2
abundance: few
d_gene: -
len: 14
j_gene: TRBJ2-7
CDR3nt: TGTGCCAGCAGCCACGATCCTAGGAACTACGAGCAGTACTTC
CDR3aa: CASSHDPRNYEQYF

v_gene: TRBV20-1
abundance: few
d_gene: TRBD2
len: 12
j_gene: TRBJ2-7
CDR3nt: TGCAGTGCTAGAGATGGGGGACTAGAGCAGTACTTC
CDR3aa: CSARDGGLEQYF

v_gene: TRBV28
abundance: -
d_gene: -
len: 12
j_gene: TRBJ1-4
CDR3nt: TGTGCCAGCAGCGCTAATAGGGGAAAACTGTTTTTT
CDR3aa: CASSANRGKLFF

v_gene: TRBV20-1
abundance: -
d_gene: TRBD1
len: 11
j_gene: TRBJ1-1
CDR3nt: TGCAGTGCCACAGGGGATACTGAAGCTTTCTTT
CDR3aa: CSATGDTEAFF

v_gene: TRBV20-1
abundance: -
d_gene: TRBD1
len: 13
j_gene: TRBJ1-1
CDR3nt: TGCAGTGCGCCGGGACAGGGCTTTACTGAAGCTTTCTTT
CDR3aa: CSAPGQGFTEAFF